This entry lists 4 T cell receptor beta chains sequenced from one sample in a study of vaccination and CD4 T cells after COVID-19 (dated by TCRdb to 2021 to 2024). Library preparation used PCR. Sequencing was carried out with an Illumina iSeq 100. DNA from cultured CD4+ T cells underwent TCR sequencing with the Oncomine TCR Beta short-read assay at the Johns Hopkins FTIC core. Starting from the raw public reads, TCRdb applied fastp trimming at Q25, assembled clones with MiXCR and retained in-frame beta chains. Every CDR3 protein is listed once, alongside the most common genes and DNA of its rows. The sample contains roughly 18,000 distinct CDR3 sequences, around 45% of them found a single time. About 7% of the sample lies in the top ten. These TCRs' antigens remain unknown. Explained via the paper, the treatment or condition label denotes: roughly ten-day PBMC culture with coronavirus spike peptide pools or control peptides (ViraFEST assay).

Specimen: CD4+ T cells from blood, cultured in vitro, collected after SARS-CoV-2 vaccination. The receptors originated from a human donor who had recovered from COVID-19.

V usage is TRBV6-1 and J usage is TRBJ1-1, with 7 bases identical to TRBD1. Germline CDR1 MNHNS, CDR2 SASEGT. V shed 6 bases, J shed 6 bases, and the junction held 7 bases outside the gene matches. CDR3 length equals 13 residues. Here the CDR3 DNA reads TGTGCCAGCAGCCGGGGGGGACAGTCTGAAGCTTTCTTT. Its protein product is CASSRGGQSEAFF.

The chain uses TRBV23-1 and TRBJ2-5; 9 bases are a match to TRBD1. TRBV23-1 belongs to the ORF category, with a function that is uncertain. This CDR3 region has 19 residues. Germline trimming cut 6 bases from V and 4 bases from J; bases unmatched to any gene: 21. This CDR3 reads CASRTQAAWDRAWSETQYF. DNA of the CDR3: TGCGCCAGCAGAACCCAGGCCGCCTGGGACAGGGCTTGGTCAGAGACCCAGTACTTC.

The chain is built from TRBV6-4 and TRBJ1-1; D unresolved. CDR1 is MRHNA, CDR2 SNTAGT, per germline. The V gene lost 3 bases and the J gene lost 1 base, with 6 bases spanning the gap. There are 13 residues in the CDR3. The CDR3 DNA is TGTGCCAGCAGTGAACGATGGAACACTGAAGCTTTCTTT. Translated: CASSERWNTEAFF.

The V call is TRBV29-1, the J call TRBJ2-7; the match to TRBD1 covers 9 bases. CDR1 and CDR2 (germline): SQVTM, ANQGSEA. The CDR3 sequence is 13 residues long. After removal of 6 bases from V and 6 bases from J, the junction contained 9 bases not matched to a gene. CDR3 in amino acids: CSVPGQGRREQYF. DNA of the CDR3: TGCAGCGTCCCGGGACAGGGAAGACGCGAGCAGTACTTC.